The T cell receptor (beta chain) described here comes from a study of T cells in lung cancer brain metastases. Whole-study context: Tobacco use history was present in about 85% of the roughly 20 patients, median around 38 pack-years. Median interval between primary and brain metastasis specimen acquisition was roughly 360 days.

Paired samples had equal genomic DNA input, ranging roughly 2.24 to 4.92 ug. Measured with immunoSEQ multiplex PCR; TCRdb has only the in-frame clones, and not every one. The sample consists of fewer than 5,500 clones, 70% to 90% of them appearing once. Trimming left V 0 bases short and J 5 bases short, with 15 bases between. This CDR3 is 16 amino acids long. Germline loops: CDR1 SGHKS, CDR2 YYEKEE (reference sequence). The chain uses TRBV5-5 and TRBJ1-3; D possibly corresponds to TRBD1 (5 bases). What was sequenced was tumor tissue from the primary lung tumor. This sequence originates from a man in his forties or fifties with non-small cell lung cancer. CDR3 nucleotide sequence: TGTGCCAGCAGCTTGGGGGGCAAGGGGAATCGAAACACCATATATTTT. This translates into CASSLGGKGNRNTIYF.